The rows below give T cell receptor beta chains drawn from one sample of a study of blood T cell repertoires in COVID-19. Using immunoSEQ multiplex PCR, the repertoire was profiled, and TCRdb retains in-frame clones only, with some absent. This table has a few hundred thousand clones, 65% to 85% appearing once. The sequenced sample consisted of PBMCs or T cells enriched from blood (not recorded which). These TCRs come from a woman aged 35 to 49 with acute COVID-19. Both conserved end residues are part of each CDR3. D genes are given only for firm matches. Some rows have no size entry. The others give once, few or many, or a class for an expanded clone.

size,D,V,J,DNA,CDR3
few,TRBD2,TRBV7-6,TRBJ2-7,TGTGCCAGCAGCCTGAGTGGGACTAAGTCCTACGAGCAGTACTTC,CASSLSGTKSYEQYF
.,TRBD2,TRBV28,TRBJ2-1,TGTGCCAGCAGTTTAAGTATCGGGACTAGCGGGGGGCCCCCCCAGTTCTTC,CASSLSIGTSGGPPQFF
.,.,TRBV19,TRBJ2-7,TGTGCCAGTAGTACCCACGCGGACGAGCAGTACTTC,CASSTHADEQYF
.,TRBD2,TRBV4-1,TRBJ2-5,TGCGCCAGCAGCCTTGGACTAGCGGGGGGTTTAGAGCAAGAGACCCAGTACTTC,CASSLGLAGGLEQETQYF
once,TRBD1,TRBV2,TRBJ1-2,TGTGCCAGCAGTGCCTACAGGGGGCGTGGCTACACCTTC,CASSAYRGRGYTF
once,.,TRBV6-2/TRBV6-3,TRBJ1-1,TGTGCCAGCAGTGAGTGGACAGCGGGAGACACTGAAGCTTTCTTT,CASSEWTAGDTEAFF
.,TRBD1,TRBV28,TRBJ1-1,TGTGCCAGCAGTTCCCCCGGACAGGGGGACACTGAAGCTTTCTTT,CASSSPGQGDTEAFF
.,TRBD1,TRBV19,TRBJ1-2,TGTGCCAGTAGTTTCGGACAGGGGATTGGCTACACCTTC,CASSFGQGIGYTF
.,.,TRBV28,TRBJ1-1,TGTGCCAGCAGTCTTGGACAGCTGAACACTGAAGCTTTCTTT,CASSLGQLNTEAFF
.,TRBD1,TRBV28,TRBJ1-4,TGTGCCAGCAGTTCCTCAAGGGGGCGTAATGAAAAACTGTTTTTT,CASSSSRGRNEKLFF
.,.,TRBV18,TRBJ2-3,TGTGCCAGCTCACCCAGTGGTAGCACAGATACGCAGTATTTT,CASSPSGSTDTQYF
.,.,TRBV15,TRBJ1-2,TGTGCCACCAGCAGAGAAAGGGAAGGGGGCTATGGCTACACCTTC,CATSREREGGYGYTF
.,.,TRBV6-5,TRBJ2-7,TGTGCCAGCAGCCTAACCCAGGGGAGCTCCTACGAGCAGTACTTC,CASSLTQGSSYEQYF
.,TRBD1,TRBV5-8,TRBJ1-6,TGTGCCAGCAGCTTTAGGCAAGGGGGCGGTTCACCCCTCCACTTT,CASSFRQGGGSPLHF
many,.,TRBV3-1/TRBV3-2,TRBJ2-5,TGTGCCAGCAGCCAAGATCTAGTAGAAGAGACCCAGTACTTC,CASSQDLVEETQYF
.,.,TRBV2,TRBJ1-6,TGTGCCAGCATTCGACAGTTCGTCTATAATTCACCCCTCCACTTT,CASIRQFVYNSPLHF
.,.,TRBV6-5,TRBJ2-7,TGTGCCAGCAGTAGATCAGAGGGGGTTATAGACGAGCAGTACTTC,CASSRSEGVIDEQYF
.,.,TRBV10-3,TRBJ1-5,TGTGCCATCACTTCCTCTGCGGGAGATCAGCCCCAGCATTTT,CAITSSAGDQPQHF
.,.,TRBV30,TRBJ1-6,TGTGCCTGGAGTACGGACTCAGATTCACCCCTCCACTTT,CAWSTDSDSPLHF
.,.,TRBV5-5,TRBJ2-1,TGTGCCAGCAGCTTGAGTCAGGGCTCCTACAATGAGCAGTTCTTC,CASSLSQGSYNEQFF
few,.,TRBV28,TRBJ1-6,TGTGCCAGCAGTCTTTCGCTACAGGGTTGGTATTCACCCCTCCACTTT,CASSLSLQGWYSPLHF
.,TRBD2,TRBV19,TRBJ2-5,TGTGCCAGTAGCCCGATCCGACTAGCGGGGCAAGAGACCCAGTACTTC,CASSPIRLAGQETQYF
.,.,TRBV3-1/TRBV3-2,TRBJ1-5,TGTGCCAGCAGCACGGACAGCGGCAGCAATCAGCCCCAGCATTTT,CASSTDSGSNQPQHF
.,TRBD1,TRBV30,TRBJ1-5,TGTGCCTGGAGGCCTCAGGGGGATTGGGCCCAGCATTTT,CAWRPQGDWAQHF
.,.,TRBV6-1,TRBJ1-2,TGTGCCAGCAGTGAAGAAATGGCGGCGCGTGGCTACACCTTC,CASSEEMAARGYTF
.,TRBD1,TRBV10-3,TRBJ2-7,TGTGCCATCAGTGACCCCGGGACAGTTACCTACGAGCAGTACTTC,CAISDPGTVTYEQYF
.,TRBD2,TRBV10-3,TRBJ2-3,TGTGCCATCAGTGATCAGCGGGGGGGAACCACAGATACGCAGTATTTT,CAISDQRGGTTDTQYF
.,.,TRBV28,TRBJ1-2,TGTGCCAGCAGTCTGACACATCCCAATGGCTACACCTTC,CASSLTHPNGYTF
.,TRBD1,TRBV6-5,TRBJ1-1,TGTGCCAGCAAGCCCCGGACAGGGAGTAGAGCTTTCTTT,CASKPRTGSRAFF
once,TRBD1,TRBV6-5,TRBJ2-7,TGTGCCAGCAGCCGGGACAGGATCAATTCCTACGAGCAGTACTTC,CASSRDRINSYEQYF
.,.,TRBV7-9,TRBJ1-2,TGTGCCAGCAGCTCCTCCTATGGCTACACCTTC,CASSSSYGYTF
.,TRBD2,TRBV7-3,TRBJ2-5,TGTGCCAGCAGCTCAACGGGGGGTCAAGAGACCCAGTACTTC,CASSSTGGQETQYF
.,.,TRBV19,TRBJ2-1,TGTGCCAGTAGTATAGAGGGAGGGGGACGGACTCCTAGCTCCTACAATGAGCAGTTCTTC,CASSIEGGGRTPSSYNEQFF
.,TRBD1,TRBV2,TRBJ1-4,TGTGCCAGCAGGAGACAGGGTCCATTGAGAGAAAAACTGTTTTTT,CASRRQGPLREKLFF
few,.,TRBV10-3,TRBJ1-1,TGTGCCATTACTTCGACAGATTCAGGCGCTGAAGCTTTCTTT,CAITSTDSGAEAFF
.,TRBD1,TRBV29-1,TRBJ1-1,TGCAGCGTTGGGACTTACAGGGGATCAACGGTGTCGACCCCTTACACTGAAGCTTTCTTT,CSVGTYRGSTVSTPYTEAFF
.,.,TRBV6-5,TRBJ2-4,TGTGCCAGCTCCCAGCCGGGGGGCGCGAAAAACATTCAGTACTTC,CASSQPGGAKNIQYF
.,.,TRBV18,TRBJ2-4,TGTGCCAGCTCACCACCGGAGGACTACAATACGGACATTCAGTACTTC,CASSPPEDYNTDIQYF
.,.,TRBV7-9,TRBJ1-2,TGTGCCAGCAGCCAGATGGGAGGGTGGGGTGGCTACACCTTC,CASSQMGGWGGYTF
.,.,TRBV30,TRBJ1-5,TGTGCCTGGAGTAAGGGGGACCCGAATCAGCCCCAGCATTTT,CAWSKGDPNQPQHF
.,TRBD1,TRBV2,TRBJ2-5,TGTGCCAGCAGCAAAGGGGGCAGGGAGACCCAGTACTTC,CASSKGGRETQYF
.,.,TRBV19,TRBJ1-3,TGTGCCACTTACGGCGGGGGCTCTGGAAACACCATATATTTT,CATYGGGSGNTIYF
.,.,TRBV25-1,TRBJ1-2,TGTGCCAGCAGGGCGTCGGGGGATAACTATGGCTACACCTTC,CASRASGDNYGYTF
.,.,TRBV19,TRBJ1-1,TGTGCCAGTAGTACAGGGCTGCGAATGAACACTGAAGCTTTCTTT,CASSTGLRMNTEAFF
.,TRBD1,TRBV3-1/TRBV3-2,TRBJ1-2,TGTGCCAGCAGCCCGACGAAACAGGGGAGGAATGGCTACACCTTC,CASSPTKQGRNGYTF
.,.,TRBV9,TRBJ2-5,TGTGCCAGCAGCGTCGGCGGAGGGGACCAAGAGACCCAGTACTTC,CASSVGGGDQETQYF